These 27 T cell receptor beta chains originate from one sample sequenced in a study of radiotherapy plus CTLA-4 blockade in lung cancer. The protocol was immunoSEQ multiplex PCR, while the TCRdb copy is restricted to in-frame clones and leaves out a portion. The sample carries fewer than 150,000 clones, approximately 80% recorded once. This specimen consisted of peripheral blood, obtained from a patient treated with radiotherapy plus ipilimumab. The receptors were sampled from a human donor with non-small cell lung cancer who had a partial response to radiotherapy plus ipilimumab.

The chain has TRBV6-1 and TRBJ1-2, with 9 bases aligning to TRBD1. The CDR3 contains 15 residues. Germline-derived CDR1 and CDR2 are MNHNS and SASEGT. V lost 5 bases, J lost 5 bases, and 9 bases stayed unmatched. CDR3 protein: CASSTTLGTGYGYTF. The CDR3 region has the DNA TGTGCCAGCAGTACAACCCTTGGGACAGGGTATGGCTACACCTTC.

The chain carries TRBV5-1 and TRBJ2-7; D unresolved. The CDR3 covers 12 residues. Trimming stripped 5 bases from V and 2 bases from J, with 8 bases between. In germline, CDR1 is SGHRS, CDR2 YFSETQ. CDR3 sequence reads: CASSGNAYEQYF. The CDR3 DNA follows: TGCGCCAGCAGTGGCAACGCCTACGAGCAGTACTTC.

This sequence joins TRBV5-4 and TRBJ2-1; TRBD2 matches 12 bases. The V gene's germline CDR1 is SGHNT and CDR2 YYREEE (reference sequence). This CDR3 contains 15 residues. The ends lost 0 bases at V and 9 bases at J; junction bases unmatched: 4. Here the CDR3 reads CASSLGLAGVFEQFF. Here the CDR3 DNA reads TGTGCCAGCAGCTTGGGACTAGCGGGAGTTTTTGAGCAGTTCTTC. The whole variable domain, filled in from reference TRBV5-4 and TRBJ2-1, reads ETGVTQSPTHLIKTRGQQVTLRCSSQSGHNTVSWYQQALGQGPQFIFQYYREEENGRGNFPPRFSGLQFPNYSSELNVNALELDDSALYLCASSLGLAGVFEQFFGPGTRLTVL.

The chain uses TRBV16 and TRBJ1-3; TRBD1 might be the D (6 bases). The ends were cut back, 3 bases at V and 1 base at J, with 10 bases in the middle. This CDR3 has 15 residues. Germline CDR1 reads KGHSY; CDR2 reads FQNENV. CDR3 nucleotides: TGTGCCAGCAGCCAGTTACAGGGATCTGGAAACACCATATATTTT. Encoded protein: CASSQLQGSGNTIYF.

This clone was observed a few times. This chain links TRBV9 with TRBJ1-5; D perhaps matches TRBD1 (5 bases). The germline V gene encodes CDR1 SGDLS and CDR2 YYNGEE. This CDR3 is built from 15 residues. Trimming cost V 0 bases and J 5 bases, with 12 bases left between them. The CDR3 DNA reads TGTGCCAGCAGCGTAGGTTGGCAGGGCTATCAGCCCCAGCATTTT. Translation gives CASSVGWQGYQPQHF.

The rearrangement links TRBV5-1 to TRBJ1-6, with D possibly TRBD1 on 5 matching bases. This CDR3 is 15 amino acids long. Germline CDR1 and CDR2: SGHRS and YFSETQ. Trimming left V 5 bases short and J 9 bases short, with 18 bases between. CDR3 loop: CASSSPGGLGSPLHF. CDR3 sequence (DNA): TGCGCCAGCAGTTCGCCCGGGGGATTGGGTTCACCCCTCCACTTT.

The chain recombines TRBV5-1 with TRBJ2-1; TRBD2 might be the D (6 bases). In germline, CDR1 is SGHRS, CDR2 YFSETQ. CDR3 size: 16 residues. Trimming took off 0 bases at V and 5 bases at J, with 15 bases between the two ends. The CDR3: CASSLAPGRGNNEQFF. DNA for the CDR3: TGCGCCAGCAGCTTGGCCCCCGGGAGAGGGAACAATGAGCAGTTCTTC.

CDR3 sequence (DNA): TGTGCCAGCAGCCCGGCTAGTCTGGGGGGGGAAAAACTGTTTTTT. Translated: CASSPASLGGEKLFF. The chain recombines TRBV7-6 with TRBJ1-4, with TRBD1 as a possible D gene (5 bases). The germline V gene has CDR1 SGHVS and CDR2 FNYEAQ. The germline V and J ends were trimmed by 5 bases and 8 bases, with 18 bases remaining between them. CDR3 length: 15 residues. Full variable domain (outside the CDR3, taken from reference TRBV7-6 and TRBJ1-4): GAGVSQSPRYKVTKRGQDVALRCDPISGHVSLYWYRQALGQGPEFLTYFNYEAQQDKSGLPNDRFSAERPEGSISTLTIQRTEQRDSAMYRCASSPASLGGEKLFFGSGTQLSVL.

J is TRBJ2-7 and V is TRBV30; D remains unclear. V lost 7 bases and J 5 bases, leaving 15 bases between the germline ends. This CDR3 has 12 amino acids. Germline V gene lookup returns CDR1 GTSNPN and CDR2 SVGIG (reference sequence). The CDR3 sequence: CASEKLINEQYF. CDR3 DNA: TGTGCCTCTGAGAAGTTAATCAACGAGCAGTACTTC.

This chain links TRBV2 with TRBJ2-3; weak D call: TRBD2 (7 bases). The CDR3 is 14 residues long. The V end lost 6 bases, the J end lost 3 bases, and 13 bases lay between the germline ends. Germline values: CDR1 SNHLY, CDR2 FYNNEI. The CDR3 loop reads CASRKRDITDTQYF. The CDR3 bases are TGTGCCAGCAGGAAGCGGGACATAACAGATACGCAGTATTTT.

This chain joins TRBV5-8 and TRBJ2-2, with TRBD2 matching 7 bases. The V gene end was trimmed by 0 bases and the J gene end by 7 bases; junction bases not matched to a gene: 9. The V gene's germline CDR1 is SGHTS and CDR2 YDEGEE. The CDR3 has 16 residues. CDR3 in DNA: TGTGCCAGCAGCTTGGATTCCGGGAGGTTTGGCGGGGAGCTGTTTTTT. Its protein is CASSLDSGRFGGELFF.

The chain combines TRBV6-1 with TRBJ2-4; tentative D call: TRBD2 (6 bases). Trimming cost V 2 bases and J 3 bases, with 20 bases left between them. The CDR3 totals 18 residues. Per germline, CDR1 MNHNS and CDR2 SASEGT. In DNA, the CDR3 is TGTGCCAGCAGTGAAAGGGGCCCTAGCGTCGTGCGCAAAAACATTCAGTACTTC. Its protein is CASSERGPSVVRKNIQYF.

CDR3 sequence reads: CASSSYSGRIVNEQFF. The CDR3 DNA sequence: TGTGCCAGTAGCTCCTATAGCGGGCGGATTGTCAATGAGCAGTTCTTC. V and J are TRBV19 and TRBJ2-1; 7 bases line up with TRBD2. Germline V gene sequence: CDR1 LNHDA, CDR2 SQIVND (reference sequence). Trimming took 6 bases from V and 6 from J; bases not matched to a gene: 14. The CDR3 runs to 16 residues.

This clone was seen only once. This chain uses TRBV27 with TRBJ2-1, with 13 bases matching TRBD2. Trimming cost V 6 bases and J 6 bases; bases outside gene matches: 17. CDR3 size: 19 residues. Germline V gene sequence: CDR1 MNHEY, CDR2 SMNVEV (reference sequence). The CDR3, as DNA: TGTGCCAGCAGACTCATCGGACTAGCGGGAGAATTTTGGGTCAATGAGCAGTTCTTC. This sequence encodes CASRLIGLAGEFWVNEQFF.

The chain links TRBV6-5 to TRBJ2-7, with D tentatively TRBD2 (5 bases). With 5 bases removed from V and 6 bases from J, the gap between germline ends came to 17 bases. CDR1 and CDR2 from the germline V gene are MNHEY and SVGAGI. The CDR3 totals 14 residues. CDR3 residues: CASSELWTSGEQYV. In DNA, the CDR3 is TGTGCCAGCAGTGAGCTCTGGACTTCCGGCGAGCAGTACGTC.

This sequence joins TRBV5-1 and TRBJ1-1, with a weak D call TRBD1 (6 bases). Between the trimmed V and J ends, which lost 1 base and 11 bases, there was a span of 12 bases. The CDR3 totals 12 residues. CDR1 and CDR2 (germline): SGHRS, YFSETQ. CDR3 amino acids: CASSLNRDHAFF. As DNA, the CDR3 is TGCGCCAGCAGCTTGAACAGGGACCATGCTTTCTTT.

The rearrangement joins TRBV7-9 to TRBJ2-6; no reliable D call. CDR1 and CDR2 from the germline V gene are SEHNR and FQNEAQ (reference sequence). Deletions cut 5 bases from V and 5 bases from J, with 4 bases between. The CDR3 runs 12 residues. The DNA for the CDR3 is TGTGCCAGCAGCCCTTGGGCCAACGTCCTGACTTTC. Protein: CASSPWANVLTF.

This clone has more than one count but fewer than ten. The V gene is TRBV7-2, the J gene TRBJ1-1; D possibly corresponds to TRBD1 (5 bases). The CDR3 runs 14 residues. V lost 4 bases, J lost 4 bases, and 13 bases lay in between. From germline, CDR1 is SGHTA and CDR2 FQGNSA. CDR3 loop: CASSSRQGGTEAFF. The CDR3 coding sequence is TGTGCCAGCAGCTCCCGCCAGGGAGGCACTGAAGCTTTCTTT.

A few counts support this clone. V gene TRBV6-5 combines with J gene TRBJ1-1; unclear D gene. Germline V CDR1 and CDR2: MNHEY, SVGAGI. Between the trimmed V and J ends, which lost 6 bases and 1 base, there was a span of 6 bases. This CDR3 region has 12 residues. The CDR3 is CASSEQNTEAFF. In DNA, the CDR3 is TGTGCCAGCAGCGAACAGAACACTGAAGCTTTCTTT.

J is TRBJ1-4 and V is TRBV7-9, with a tentative D call TRBD1 (6 bases). Germline V gene data show CDR1 as SEHNR and CDR2 as FQNEAQ (reference sequence). Trimming removed 5 bases from V and 7 bases from J, with 14 bases in between. This CDR3 has 14 amino acids. CDR3 DNA: TGTGCCAGCAGCGAGGACAGATCTTTTGAAAAACTGTTTTTT. This translates into CASSEDRSFEKLFF.

This chain uses TRBV6-1 with TRBJ1-2, with D perhaps matching TRBD1 (6 bases). Trimming stripped 4 bases from V and 3 bases from J, with 15 bases between. The CDR3 has 15 residues. From germline, CDR1 is MNHNS and CDR2 SASEGT. CDR3 region: CASSGAGANDYGYTF. The CDR3 DNA is TGTGCCAGCAGTGGAGCAGGGGCAAACGACTATGGCTACACCTTC.

The chain employs TRBV4-3 and TRBJ2-1; tentatively, D is TRBD1 (6 bases). Germline V gene sequence: CDR1 LGHNA, CDR2 YSLEER. The CDR3 length is 18 residues. With 2 bases removed from V and 3 bases from J, the gap between germline ends came to 20 bases. CDR3 sequence (DNA): TGCGCCAGCAGCCAACAGACCGACAGGCCCTCTTTCTACAATGAGCAGTTCTTC. It encodes CASSQQTDRPSFYNEQFF.

The chain carries TRBV6-5 and TRBJ1-2; tentative D call: TRBD1 (5 bases). Looked up from germline, CDR1 is MNHEY and CDR2 is SVGAGI. The CDR3 totals 14 residues. Trimming took 6 bases from V and 0 from J, leaving 11 bases between them. This CDR3 reads CASRTDRANYGYTF. The DNA of the CDR3 is TGTGCCAGCAGGACTGACAGAGCTAACTATGGCTACACCTTC.

As to this clone: The sample contains more than one DNA sequence encoding this CDR3. The chain carries TRBV27 and TRBJ2-7; D gene unclear. Trimming shortened V by 5 bases and J by 0 bases, and 8 bases separated the two germline ends. The germline V gene encodes CDR1 MNHEY and CDR2 SMNVEV (reference sequence). This CDR3 has 13 residues. Here the CDR3 reads CASSRRVSYEQYF. CDR3 coding DNA: TGTGCCAGCAGTCGACGGGTCTCCTACGAGCAGTACTTC.

The V gene is TRBV18, the J gene TRBJ1-1; unclear D gene. The CDR3 consists of 14 residues. The V end was cut by 3 bases, the J end by 7 bases, with 15 bases between. From germline, CDR1 is KGHSH and CDR2 LQKENI. In nucleotides, the CDR3 is TGTGCCAGCTCACCTCTTGGAGAGGATGGTGAAGCTTTCTTT. Amino acid sequence: CASSPLGEDGEAFF.

The chain links TRBV19 to TRBJ1-2; D is possibly TRBD1 (6 bases). Germline CDR1 and CDR2: LNHDA and SQIVND (reference sequence). The V gene lost 5 bases and the J gene lost 5 bases, with 12 bases spanning the gap. The CDR3 covers 13 residues. The DNA of the CDR3 is TGTGCCAGTAGTTTCGGGGGGCAATATGGCTACACCTTC. Translating it yields CASSFGGQYGYTF.

The genes are TRBV27 and TRBJ2-5, with D tentatively TRBD2 (7 bases). Trimming removed 6 bases from V and 4 bases from J, with 24 bases in between. The CDR3 is made up of 17 amino acids. CDR1 is MNHEY, CDR2 SMNVEV, per germline (reference sequence). CDR3: CASRPRERGTMGETQYF. CDR3 in DNA: TGTGCCAGCAGGCCACGGGAGAGGGGGACTATGGGAGAGACCCAGTACTTC.